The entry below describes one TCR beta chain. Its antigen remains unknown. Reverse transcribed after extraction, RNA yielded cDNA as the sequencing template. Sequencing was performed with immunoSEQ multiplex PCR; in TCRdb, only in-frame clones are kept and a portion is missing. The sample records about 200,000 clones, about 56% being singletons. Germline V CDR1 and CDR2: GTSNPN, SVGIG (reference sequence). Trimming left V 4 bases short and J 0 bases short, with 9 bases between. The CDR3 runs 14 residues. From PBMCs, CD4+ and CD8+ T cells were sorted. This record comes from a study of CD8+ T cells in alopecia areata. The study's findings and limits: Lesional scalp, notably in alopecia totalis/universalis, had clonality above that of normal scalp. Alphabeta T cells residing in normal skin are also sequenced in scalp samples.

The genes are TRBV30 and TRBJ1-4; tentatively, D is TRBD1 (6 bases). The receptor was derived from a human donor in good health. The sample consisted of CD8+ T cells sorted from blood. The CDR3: CAWTDSATNEKLFF. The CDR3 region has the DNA TGTGCCTGGACGGACAGTGCAACTAATGAAAAACTGTTTTTT.